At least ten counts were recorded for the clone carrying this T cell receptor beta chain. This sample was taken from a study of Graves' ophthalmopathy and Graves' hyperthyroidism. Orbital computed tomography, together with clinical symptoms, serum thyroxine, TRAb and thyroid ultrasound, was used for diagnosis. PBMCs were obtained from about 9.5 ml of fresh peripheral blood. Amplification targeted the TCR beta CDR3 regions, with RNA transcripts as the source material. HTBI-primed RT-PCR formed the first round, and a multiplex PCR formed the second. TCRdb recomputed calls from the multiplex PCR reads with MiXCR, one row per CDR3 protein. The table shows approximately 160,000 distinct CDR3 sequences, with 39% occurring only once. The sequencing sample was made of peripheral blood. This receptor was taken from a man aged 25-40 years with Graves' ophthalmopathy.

The CDR3 sequence: CASSQGVGRTGETQYF. For the CDR3, the DNA is TGCGCCAGCAGCCAGGGTGTCGGCAGGACGGGGGAGACCCAGTACTTC. The chain recombines TRBV4-1 with TRBJ2-5, with TRBD2 as a possible D gene (5 bases). Germline V CDR1 and CDR2: MGHRA, YSYEKL. The CDR3 spans 16 residues. Trimming took off 3 bases at V and 5 bases at J, with 19 bases between the two ends.